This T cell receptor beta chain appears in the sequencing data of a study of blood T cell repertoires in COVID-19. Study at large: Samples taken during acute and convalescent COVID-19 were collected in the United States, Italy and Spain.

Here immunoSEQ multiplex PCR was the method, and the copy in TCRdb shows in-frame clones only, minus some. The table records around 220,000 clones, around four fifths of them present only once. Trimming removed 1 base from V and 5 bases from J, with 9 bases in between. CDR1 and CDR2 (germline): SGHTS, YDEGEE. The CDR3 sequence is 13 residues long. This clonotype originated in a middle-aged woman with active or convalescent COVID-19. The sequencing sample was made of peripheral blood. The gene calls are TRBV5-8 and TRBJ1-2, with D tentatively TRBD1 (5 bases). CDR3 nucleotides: TGTGCCAGCAGCTTGACAGGTCCATATGGCTACACCTTC. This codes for CASSLTGPYGYTF.